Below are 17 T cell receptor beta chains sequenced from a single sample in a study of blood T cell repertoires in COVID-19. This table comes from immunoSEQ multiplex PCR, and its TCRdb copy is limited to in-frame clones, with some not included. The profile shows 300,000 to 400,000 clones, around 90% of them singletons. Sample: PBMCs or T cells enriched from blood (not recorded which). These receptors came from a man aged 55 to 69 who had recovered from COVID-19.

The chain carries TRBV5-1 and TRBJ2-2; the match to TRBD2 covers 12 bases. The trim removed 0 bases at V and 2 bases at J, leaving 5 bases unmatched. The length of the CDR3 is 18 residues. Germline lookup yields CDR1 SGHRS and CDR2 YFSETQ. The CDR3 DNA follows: TGCGCCAGCAGCTTGGTTAGGACTAGCGGGACTAACACCGGGGAGCTGTTTTTT. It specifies CASSLVRTSGTNTGELFF.

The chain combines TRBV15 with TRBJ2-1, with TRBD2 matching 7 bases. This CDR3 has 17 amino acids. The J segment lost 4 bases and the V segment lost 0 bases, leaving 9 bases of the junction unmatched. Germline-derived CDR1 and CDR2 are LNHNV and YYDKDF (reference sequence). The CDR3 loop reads CATSRDQPTSPYNEQFF. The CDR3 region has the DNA TGTGCCACCAGCAGAGATCAACCGACTAGCCCATACAATGAGCAGTTCTTC. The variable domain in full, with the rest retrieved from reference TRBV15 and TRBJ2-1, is DAMVIQNPRYQVTQFGKPVTLSCSQTLNHNVMYWYQQKSSQAPKLLFHYYDKDFNNEADTPDNFQSRRPNTSFCFLDIRSPGLGDTAMYLCATSRDQPTSPYNEQFFGPGTRLTVL.

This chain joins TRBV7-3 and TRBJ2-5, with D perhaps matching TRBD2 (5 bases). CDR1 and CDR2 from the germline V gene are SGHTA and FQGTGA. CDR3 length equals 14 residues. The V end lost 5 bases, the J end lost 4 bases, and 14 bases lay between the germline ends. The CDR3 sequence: CASSLSGRGETQYF. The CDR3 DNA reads TGTGCCAGCAGCCTTAGTGGGAGAGGAGAGACCCAGTACTTC.

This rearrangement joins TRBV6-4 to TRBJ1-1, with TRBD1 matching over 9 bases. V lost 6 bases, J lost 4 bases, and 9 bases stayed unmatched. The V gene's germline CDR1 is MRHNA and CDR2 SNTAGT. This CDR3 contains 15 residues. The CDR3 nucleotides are TGTGCCAGCAGGGGTAGTGACAGGGGGAGCACTGAAGCTTTCTTT. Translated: CASRGSDRGSTEAFF.

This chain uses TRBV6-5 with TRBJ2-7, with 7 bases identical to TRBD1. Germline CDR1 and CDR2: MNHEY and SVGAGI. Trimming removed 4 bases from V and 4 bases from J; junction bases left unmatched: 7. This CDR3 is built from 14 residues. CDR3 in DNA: TGTGCCAGCAGTTCGGGACAGACCTTTTACGAGCAGTACTTC. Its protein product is CASSSGQTFYEQYF.

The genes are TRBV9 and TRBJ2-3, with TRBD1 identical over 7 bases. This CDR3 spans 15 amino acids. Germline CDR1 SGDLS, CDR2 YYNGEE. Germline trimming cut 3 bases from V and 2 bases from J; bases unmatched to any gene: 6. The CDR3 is CASSETGPFTDTQYF. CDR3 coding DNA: TGTGCCAGCAGCGAGACAGGGCCCTTCACAGATACGCAGTATTTT.

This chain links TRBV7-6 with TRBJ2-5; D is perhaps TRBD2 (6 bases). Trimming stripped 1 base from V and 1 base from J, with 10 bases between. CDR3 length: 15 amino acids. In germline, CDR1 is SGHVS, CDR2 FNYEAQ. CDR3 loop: CASSLGAGFQETQYF. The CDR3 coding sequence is TGTGCCAGCAGCTTAGGAGCGGGCTTCCAAGAGACCCAGTACTTC. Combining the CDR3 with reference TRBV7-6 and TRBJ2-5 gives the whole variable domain GAGVSQSPRYKVTKRGQDVALRCDPISGHVSLYWYRQALGQGPEFLTYFNYEAQQDKSGLPNDRFSAERPEGSISTLTIQRTEQRDSAMYRCASSLGAGFQETQYFGPGTRLLVL.

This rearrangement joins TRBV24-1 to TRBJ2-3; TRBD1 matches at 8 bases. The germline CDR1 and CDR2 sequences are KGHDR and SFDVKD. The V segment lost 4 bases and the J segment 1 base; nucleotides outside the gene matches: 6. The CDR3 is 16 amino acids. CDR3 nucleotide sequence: TGTGCCACCAGTGACCCAGGGGGCGCCGGCACAGATACGCAGTATTTT. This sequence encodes CATSDPGGAGTDTQYF.

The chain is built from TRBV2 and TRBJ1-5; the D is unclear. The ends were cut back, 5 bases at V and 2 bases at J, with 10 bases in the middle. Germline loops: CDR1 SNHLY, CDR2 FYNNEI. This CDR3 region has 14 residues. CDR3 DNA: TGTGCCAGCAGTTCCCGACGGGGCAATCAGCCCCAGCATTTT. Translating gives CASSSRRGNQPQHF.

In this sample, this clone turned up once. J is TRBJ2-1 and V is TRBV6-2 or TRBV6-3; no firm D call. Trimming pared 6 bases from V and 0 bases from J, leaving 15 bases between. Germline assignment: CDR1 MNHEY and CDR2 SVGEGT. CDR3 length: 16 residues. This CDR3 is CASSYKARSSYNEQFF. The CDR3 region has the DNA TGTGCCAGCAGCTATAAAGCGCGGAGCTCCTACAATGAGCAGTTCTTC.

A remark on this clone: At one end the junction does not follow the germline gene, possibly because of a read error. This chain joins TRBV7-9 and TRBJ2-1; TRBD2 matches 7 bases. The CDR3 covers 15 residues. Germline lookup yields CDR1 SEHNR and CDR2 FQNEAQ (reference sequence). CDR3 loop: CASRLGTTLYNEQFF. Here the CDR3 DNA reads TGTGCCAGCAGATTAGGGACTACCTTGTACAATGAGCAGTTCTTC.

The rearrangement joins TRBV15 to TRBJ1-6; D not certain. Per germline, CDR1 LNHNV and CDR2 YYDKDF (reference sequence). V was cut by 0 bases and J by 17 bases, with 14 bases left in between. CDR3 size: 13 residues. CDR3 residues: CATSRDNSHGFHF. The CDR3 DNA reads TGTGCCACCAGCAGAGATAACTCCCATGGTTTCCACTTT.

Here the CDR3 DNA reads TGTGCCAGCCGGACCTTGGGGACAGGGTTTCAAAAACTGTTTTTT. As protein: CASRTLGTGFQKLFF. The V gene is TRBV19, the J gene TRBJ1-4; 9 bases line up with TRBD1. There are 15 residues in the CDR3. The germline V gene encodes CDR1 LNHDA and CDR2 SQIVND (reference sequence). With V trimmed by 9 bases and J by 9 bases, 14 bases remained unmatched. Full variable domain (remainder filled in from reference TRBV19 and TRBJ1-4): DGGITQSPKYLFRKEGQNVTLSCEQNLNHDAMYWYRQDPGQGLRLIYYSQIVNDFQKGDIAEGYSVSREKKESFPLTVTSAQKNPTAFYLCASRTLGTGFQKLFFGSGTQLSVL.

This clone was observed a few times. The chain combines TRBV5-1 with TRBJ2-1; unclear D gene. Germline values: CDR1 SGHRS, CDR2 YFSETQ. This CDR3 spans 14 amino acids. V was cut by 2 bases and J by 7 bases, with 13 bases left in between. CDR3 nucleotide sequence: TGCGCCAGCAGCTTAGATTTCGGTCGGAATGAGCAGTTCTTC. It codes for CASSLDFGRNEQFF.

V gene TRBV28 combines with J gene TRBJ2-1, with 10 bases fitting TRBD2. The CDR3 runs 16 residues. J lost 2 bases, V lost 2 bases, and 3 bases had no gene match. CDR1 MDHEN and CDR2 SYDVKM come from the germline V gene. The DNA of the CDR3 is TGTGCCAGCAGTTTACCGGGACTAGCGACCTACAATGAGCAGTTCTTC. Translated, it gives CASSLPGLATYNEQFF.

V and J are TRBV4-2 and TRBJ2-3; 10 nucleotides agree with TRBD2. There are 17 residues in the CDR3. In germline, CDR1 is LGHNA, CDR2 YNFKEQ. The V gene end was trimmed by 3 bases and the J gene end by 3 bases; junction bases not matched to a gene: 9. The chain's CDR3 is CASSQPSSGRLTDTQYF. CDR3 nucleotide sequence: TGTGCCAGCAGCCAGCCGTCTAGCGGGAGATTGACAGATACGCAGTATTTT.

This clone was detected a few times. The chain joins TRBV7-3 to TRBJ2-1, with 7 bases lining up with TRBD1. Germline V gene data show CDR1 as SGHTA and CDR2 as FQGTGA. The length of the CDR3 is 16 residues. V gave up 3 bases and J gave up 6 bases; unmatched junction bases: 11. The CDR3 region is CASSFMPQGVGNEQFF. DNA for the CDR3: TGTGCCAGCAGCTTTATGCCCCAGGGGGTAGGCAATGAGCAGTTCTTC.